This T cell receptor beta chain stems from a study of T cell changes during pregnancy in multiple sclerosis. Using immunoSEQ multiplex PCR, the repertoire was profiled, and TCRdb retains in-frame clones only, with some absent. The profile shows approximately 28,000 clones, about 83% of them singletons. Germline V gene data show CDR1 as SGHRS and CDR2 as YFSETQ. The V gene end was trimmed by 0 bases and the J gene end by 8 bases; junction bases not matched to a gene: 12. The CDR3 length is 16 residues. The source material was CD8+ T cells from peripheral blood mononuclear cells, sampled after pregnancy. The receptor's source is a female donor with multiple sclerosis, enrolled in a pregnancy study. The chain couples TRBV5-1 to TRBJ1-2; 8 nucleotides align to TRBD1. The CDR3 is CASSLGGRGRRLGYTF. CDR3 nucleotide sequence: TGCGCCAGCAGCTTGGGTGGCAGGGGGCGACGATTAGGCTACACCTTC.